This T cell receptor (beta chain) was observed in a study of spatial heterogeneity in lung cancer (dated by TCRdb to between 2019 and 2020). The study in broad terms: More beta-chain than alpha-chain transcripts were consistently detected, likely reflecting higher beta-chain transcript abundance. In the raw uncorrected reads, each unique combination of TCR and UMI appeared more than ten times on average. In non-small cell lung cancer, the study quantitatively compared TCR alpha and beta repertoires across several tumor regions, matched nontumor lung, and blood. TCR repertoire features were related to nonsynonymous mutation counts determined by whole-exome sequencing of tumor tissue. Both alpha and beta chains were TCR-sequenced in samples taken at surgery, namely 220 tumor regions, 63 to 70 matched nontumor lung samples and 55 to 60 PBMC samples. Findings and caveats that apply to the study as a whole: Ubiquitous expanded tumor TCRs were found in blood more often at tumor resection than at routine follow-up. Confirming at a functional level the hypothesis that regional TCRs recognize regional mutations was considered to require additional single-cell paired TCR alpha and beta sequencing.

This clonotype has at least ten counts. The clone's antigen remains unknown. No qualities accompany the bases; no much larger clone lies one base away. The library was prepared using 5' RACE. Sequenced on a NextSeq 500. The TCR library protocol attached a unique molecular identifier to each TCR cDNA molecule to allow correction of PCR and sequencing errors. Under the source paper's analysis protocol: TCR identification, UMI-based error correction and CDR3 extraction were all carried out with Decombinator tools. Expanded TCRs were defined as those above a frequency of 2 per 1,000, corresponding to the top 1% of the tumor frequency distribution. Renyi diversity was calculated using the R vegan package after each repertoire was subsampled 100 times to 5,000 TCRs. CDR3 similarity networks were constructed using string-kernel similarity of amino acid triplets, with links drawn between CDR3s whose pairwise similarity was above 0.82. TCRdb reprocessing: public reads trimmed at Q25 with fastp, clones called with MiXCR, in-frame beta chains kept. Each CDR3 protein appears once, grouped with its most common genes and DNA. For this entry, the V and J calls and clone size follow TCRdb and not the study's own pipeline. Recorded for this sample are roughly 25,000 distinct CDR3 sequences; approximately 7.2% of them occurred a single time. Together, the top ten hold approximately 15% of the sample.

The time point label, as the study defines it: sample taken at primary tumor resection. For TCR sequencing, whole RNA was extracted from tumor and nontumor lung tissue, or from cryopreserved PBMC samples, and no cell sorting was done. Samples were obtained from 65 to 90 patients with early-stage, untreated non-small cell lung cancer from the lung TRACERx cohort. A patient was chosen for TCR sequencing only when enough RNA was available from at least two tumor regions. V is trimmed back by 5 bases and J by 2 bases, and the junction contains 9 bases that no gene match accounts for. From its cysteine to its phenylalanine, the CDR3 spans 16 amino acids. CDR3 DNA only is kept here, 48 bases in frame from base 1. CDR1 and CDR2 are drawn from the germline V gene: SGHTA, FQGNSA.

This specimen was PBMCs, taken at surgery. This TCR came from a male donor with early-stage non-small cell lung cancer. The rearranged chain carries TRBV7-2 and TRBJ2-1; the central 7 bases match TRBD2. Here the CDR3 is given as CASSAVLAWTYNEQFF. The nucleotide sequence is given as TGTGCCAGCAGCGCTGTACTAGCGTGGACCTACAATGAGCAGTTCTTC.